Listed below are T cell receptor beta chains from one sample, sequenced in a study of blood T cell repertoires in COVID-19. Generated by immunoSEQ multiplex PCR, the TCRdb table keeps only in-frame clones and is missing some. The sample carries 130,000 to 150,000 clones, 65% to 85% recorded once. The sample consisted of peripheral blood. The receptor set was obtained from a man in his 60s with active or convalescent COVID-19. Both conserved end residues are part of each CDR3. The order of the fields is V gene, J gene, D gene, clone size, CDR3 protein, CDR3 DNA. A D gene is named only where the DNA matches it firmly. The size field is filled for only some rows; it gives once, few, many or a size class.

V gene: TRBV9; J gene: TRBJ2-1; D gene: NA; clone size: NA; CDR3 protein: CASALADYNEQFF; CDR3 DNA: TGTGCCAGCGCTTTAGCGGACTACAATGAGCAGTTCTTC
V gene: TRBV21-1; J gene: TRBJ2-3; D gene: NA; clone size: NA; CDR3 protein: CASSNPRTGGTDTQYF; CDR3 DNA: TGTGCCAGCAGCAACCCCAGGACAGGGGGCACAGATACGCAGTATTTT
V gene: TRBV24-1; J gene: TRBJ1-2; D gene: NA; clone size: NA; CDR3 protein: CATSEGGYYGYTF; CDR3 DNA: TGTGCCACCAGTGAAGGGGGATACTATGGCTACACCTTC
V gene: TRBV24-1; J gene: TRBJ2-1; D gene: NA; clone size: NA; CDR3 protein: CATALSSYNEQFF; CDR3 DNA: TGTGCCACTGCGCTTAGCTCCTACAATGAGCAGTTCTTC
V gene: TRBV7-9; J gene: TRBJ2-5; D gene: NA; clone size: NA; CDR3 protein: CASSGTRGIKQETQYF; CDR3 DNA: TGTGCCAGCAGCGGCACGCGGGGAATTAAGCAAGAGACCCAGTACTTC
V gene: TRBV24-1; J gene: TRBJ2-6; D gene: NA; clone size: NA; CDR3 protein: CATSDVGGSGANVLTF; CDR3 DNA: TGTGCCACCAGTGATGTCGGGGGTTCTGGGGCCAACGTCCTGACTTTC
V gene: TRBV11-2; J gene: TRBJ1-2; D gene: TRBD1; clone size: NA; CDR3 protein: CASSRTGRGLGYTF; CDR3 DNA: TGTGCCAGCAGCCGGACAGGGAGAGGGTTGGGCTACACCTTC
V gene: TRBV15; J gene: TRBJ1-1; D gene: NA; clone size: NA; CDR3 protein: CATSRDVTLYTEAFF; CDR3 DNA: TGTGCCACCAGCAGAGACGTTACATTGTACACTGAAGCTTTCTTT
V gene: TRBV15; J gene: TRBJ1-6; D gene: TRBD1; clone size: NA; CDR3 protein: CATSRARGPVGVNSPLHF; CDR3 DNA: TGTGCCACCAGCAGAGCGAGGGGGCCCGTCGGCGTGAATTCACCCCTCCACTTT
V gene: TRBV5-4; J gene: TRBJ1-2; D gene: TRBD1; clone size: few; CDR3 protein: CASSSGTAHLAYGYTF; CDR3 DNA: TGTGCCAGCAGCTCGGGGACAGCACATTTAGCCTATGGCTACACCTTC
V gene: TRBV19; J gene: TRBJ1-5; D gene: NA; clone size: NA; CDR3 protein: CATGMGASNQPQHF; CDR3 DNA: TGTGCCACCGGTATGGGGGCCAGCAATCAGCCCCAGCATTTT
V gene: TRBV3-1/TRBV3-2; J gene: TRBJ2-5; D gene: TRBD1; clone size: NA; CDR3 protein: CASSPLDRDETQYF; CDR3 DNA: TGTGCCAGCAGCCCTTTAGACAGGGATGAGACCCAGTACTTC
V gene: TRBV5-6; J gene: TRBJ1-2; D gene: NA; clone size: NA; CDR3 protein: CASSLYFQGLRYGYTF; CDR3 DNA: TGTGCCAGCAGCTTATACTTCCAGGGATTGAGGTATGGCTACACCTTC
V gene: TRBV7-2; J gene: TRBJ2-1; D gene: TRBD2; clone size: NA; CDR3 protein: CASSLEGTSGTLDEQFF; CDR3 DNA: TGTGCCAGCAGCTTAGAAGGGACTAGCGGGACCTTGGATGAGCAGTTCTTC
V gene: TRBV4-1; J gene: TRBJ1-5; D gene: TRBD1; clone size: NA; CDR3 protein: CASSQTWTGGNQPQHF; CDR3 DNA: TGCGCCAGCAGCCAAACCTGGACAGGGGGTAATCAGCCCCAGCATTTT
V gene: TRBV27; J gene: TRBJ1-2; D gene: NA; clone size: NA; CDR3 protein: CASSPIGGWDTGGYTF; CDR3 DNA: TGTGCCAGCAGCCCGATCGGGGGGTGGGATACTGGTGGCTACACCTTC
V gene: TRBV27; J gene: TRBJ2-1; D gene: NA; clone size: NA; CDR3 protein: CASSFSPGNEQFF; CDR3 DNA: TGTGCCAGCAGTTTTTCCCCGGGGAATGAGCAGTTCTTC
V gene: TRBV24-1; J gene: TRBJ2-7; D gene: TRBD1; clone size: NA; CDR3 protein: CATSDPGTGGYEQYF; CDR3 DNA: TGTGCCACCAGTGACCCCGGGACAGGGGGCTACGAGCAGTACTTC
V gene: TRBV10-2; J gene: TRBJ2-5; D gene: TRBD1; clone size: NA; CDR3 protein: CASSRDSSGTQYF; CDR3 DNA: TGCGCCAGCAGTCGGGACAGCTCGGGGACCCAGTACTTC
V gene: TRBV28; J gene: TRBJ1-2; D gene: NA; clone size: once; CDR3 protein: CASSSNRAREGYTF; CDR3 DNA: TGTGCCAGCAGTTCAAACCGGGCCCGGGAGGGCTACACCTTC
V gene: TRBV28; J gene: TRBJ1-6; D gene: TRBD1; clone size: NA; CDR3 protein: CASSFDRGGSYNSPLHF; CDR3 DNA: TGTGCCAGCAGTTTTGACAGGGGAGGCTCCTATAATTCACCCCTCCACTTT
V gene: TRBV27; J gene: TRBJ2-1; D gene: NA; clone size: NA; CDR3 protein: CASSLSSLTGRQFF; CDR3 DNA: TGTGCCAGCAGTTTATCGTCCCTGACTGGGAGGCAGTTCTTC
V gene: TRBV6-5; J gene: TRBJ1-6; D gene: TRBD1; clone size: few; CDR3 protein: CASRDLTGYGSPLHF; CDR3 DNA: TGTGCCAGCAGGGACCTGACAGGGTACGGTTCACCCCTCCACTTT
V gene: TRBV10-3; J gene: TRBJ2-5; D gene: TRBD1; clone size: NA; CDR3 protein: CAISNRGRQETQYF; CDR3 DNA: TGTGCCATCAGCAACAGGGGGCGTCAAGAGACCCAGTACTTC
V gene: TRBV28; J gene: TRBJ1-6; D gene: TRBD1; clone size: NA; CDR3 protein: CASSLYSRGRNSPLHF; CDR3 DNA: TGTGCCAGCAGTTTATATTCCAGGGGGAGGAATTCACCCCTCCACTTT
V gene: TRBV12-3/TRBV12-4; J gene: TRBJ1-2; D gene: NA; clone size: NA; CDR3 protein: CASNPDSNYGYTF; CDR3 DNA: TGTGCCAGCAATCCGGACAGTAACTATGGCTACACCTTC
V gene: TRBV5-4; J gene: TRBJ2-5; D gene: TRBD1; clone size: medium-sized; CDR3 protein: CASSLLGQGKETQYF; CDR3 DNA: TGTGCCAGCAGCTTACTTGGACAGGGGAAAGAGACCCAGTACTTC
V gene: TRBV29-1; J gene: TRBJ2-7; D gene: NA; clone size: NA; CDR3 protein: CSVGGTANEQYF; CDR3 DNA: TGCAGCGTTGGCGGGACTGCAAACGAGCAGTACTTC
V gene: TRBV6-2/TRBV6-3; J gene: TRBJ1-1; D gene: TRBD1; clone size: NA; CDR3 protein: CASSRTPGQGATEAFF; CDR3 DNA: TGTGCCAGCAGTCGTACCCCGGGACAGGGGGCCACTGAAGCTTTCTTT
V gene: TRBV5-1; J gene: TRBJ2-2; D gene: TRBD2; clone size: NA; CDR3 protein: CASSYDGLADTGELFF; CDR3 DNA: TGCGCCAGCAGCTATGACGGACTAGCGGATACCGGGGAGCTGTTTTTT
V gene: TRBV3-1/TRBV3-2; J gene: TRBJ2-7; D gene: TRBD2; clone size: NA; CDR3 protein: CASSQDRLAPNEQYF; CDR3 DNA: TGTGCCAGCAGCCAAGACCGACTAGCGCCCAACGAGCAGTACTTC
V gene: TRBV19; J gene: TRBJ2-1; D gene: TRBD2; clone size: NA; CDR3 protein: CASSMGLAGIYNEQFF; CDR3 DNA: TGTGCCAGTAGTATGGGACTAGCGGGGATCTACAATGAGCAGTTCTTC
V gene: TRBV10-3; J gene: TRBJ2-1; D gene: NA; clone size: once; CDR3 protein: CAIRGEGHHNEQFF; CDR3 DNA: TGTGCCATCAGGGGTGAGGGACACCACAATGAGCAGTTCTTC
V gene: TRBV21-1; J gene: TRBJ2-1; D gene: NA; clone size: NA; CDR3 protein: CASSGPGLAGGSNEQFF; CDR3 DNA: TGTGCCAGCAGCGGACCGGGACTAGCGGGAGGGAGCAATGAGCAGTTCTTC
V gene: TRBV7-2; J gene: TRBJ2-5; D gene: NA; clone size: many; CDR3 protein: CASSLDRQETQYF; CDR3 DNA: TGTGCCAGCAGCCTAGACAGACAAGAGACCCAGTACTTC
V gene: TRBV25-1; J gene: TRBJ1-5; D gene: NA; clone size: NA; CDR3 protein: CASSSSDRTISNQPQHF; CDR3 DNA: TGTGCCAGCAGTTCGTCGGACAGAACTATTAGCAATCAGCCCCAGCATTTT
V gene: TRBV6-5; J gene: TRBJ1-1; D gene: NA; clone size: NA; CDR3 protein: CASRRQLNTEAFF; CDR3 DNA: TGTGCCAGCAGAAGACAGTTGAACACTGAAGCTTTCTTT
V gene: TRBV6-5; J gene: TRBJ2-1; D gene: TRBD1; clone size: NA; CDR3 protein: CASSFRGRNEQFF; CDR3 DNA: TGTGCCAGCAGTTTCAGGGGGCGGAATGAGCAGTTCTTC
V gene: TRBV12-3/TRBV12-4; J gene: TRBJ1-1; D gene: NA; clone size: NA; CDR3 protein: CASSTQGGTEAFF; CDR3 DNA: TGTGCCAGCAGCACACAGGGTGGGACTGAAGCTTTCTTT
V gene: TRBV5-5; J gene: TRBJ2-2; D gene: TRBD2; clone size: NA; CDR3 protein: CASTGLAANTGELFF; CDR3 DNA: TGTGCCAGTACAGGACTAGCGGCTAACACCGGGGAGCTGTTTTTT
V gene: TRBV6-5; J gene: TRBJ2-3; D gene: TRBD2; clone size: many; CDR3 protein: CASSYGRGGPADTQYF; CDR3 DNA: TGTGCCAGCAGTTACGGTCGGGGGGGGCCCGCAGATACGCAGTATTTT
V gene: TRBV29-1; J gene: TRBJ2-7; D gene: NA; clone size: NA; CDR3 protein: CSVVGGGAYEQYF; CDR3 DNA: TGCAGCGTAGTAGGAGGGGGCGCCTACGAGCAGTACTTC
V gene: TRBV6-2/TRBV6-3; J gene: TRBJ1-1; D gene: TRBD1; clone size: NA; CDR3 protein: CASSSTLQGEVTEAFF; CDR3 DNA: TGTGCCAGCAGTTCGACTCTACAGGGGGAAGTCACTGAAGCTTTCTTT
V gene: TRBV9; J gene: TRBJ1-5; D gene: NA; clone size: NA; CDR3 protein: CASSVGDTKQPQHF; CDR3 DNA: TGTGCCAGCAGCGTAGGGGACACAAAGCAGCCCCAGCATTTT
V gene: TRBV19; J gene: TRBJ2-7; D gene: TRBD2; clone size: NA; CDR3 protein: CASSTGGRGYEQYF; CDR3 DNA: TGTGCCAGTAGCACCGGGGGGAGGGGCTACGAGCAGTACTTC
V gene: TRBV7-2; J gene: TRBJ1-1; D gene: NA; clone size: NA; CDR3 protein: CASSLARGREAFF; CDR3 DNA: TGTGCCAGCAGCTTAGCGCGGGGGCGAGAAGCTTTCTTT
V gene: TRBV18; J gene: TRBJ2-7; D gene: NA; clone size: once; CDR3 protein: CASSPPDSGSYEQYF; CDR3 DNA: TGTGCCAGCTCACCACCGGATAGCGGCTCCTACGAGCAGTACTTC
V gene: TRBV5-1; J gene: TRBJ2-1; D gene: TRBD2; clone size: NA; CDR3 protein: CASTPGLADNEQFF; CDR3 DNA: TGCGCCAGCACCCCGGGACTAGCAGACAATGAGCAGTTCTTC
V gene: TRBV27; J gene: TRBJ1-1; D gene: NA; clone size: NA; CDR3 protein: CASGHRGGHTEAFF; CDR3 DNA: TGTGCCAGCGGACACCGGGGGGGGCACACTGAAGCTTTCTTT
V gene: TRBV7-2; J gene: TRBJ1-4; D gene: NA; clone size: NA; CDR3 protein: CASSPRGGGDEKLFF; CDR3 DNA: TGTGCCAGCAGCCCGCGGGGCGGGGGAGATGAAAAACTGTTTTTT
V gene: TRBV11-1; J gene: TRBJ2-6; D gene: NA; clone size: NA; CDR3 protein: CASSQRAGANVLTF; CDR3 DNA: TGTGCCAGCAGCCAACGGGCTGGGGCCAACGTCCTGACTTTC
V gene: TRBV5-1; J gene: TRBJ2-5; D gene: TRBD2; clone size: NA; CDR3 protein: CASSEYSSGPMDQYF; CDR3 DNA: TGCGCCAGCAGCGAATACTCTAGCGGACCCATGGACCAGTACTTC
V gene: TRBV29-1; J gene: TRBJ2-7; D gene: TRBD1; clone size: NA; CDR3 protein: CSVEKTGDEQYF; CDR3 DNA: TGCAGCGTAGAGAAAACAGGGGACGAGCAGTACTTC
V gene: TRBV25-1; J gene: TRBJ2-2; D gene: TRBD2; clone size: NA; CDR3 protein: CASSNSGSAAGELFF; CDR3 DNA: TGTGCCAGCAGTAACAGCGGGAGCGCGGCCGGGGAGCTGTTTTTT
V gene: TRBV7-8; J gene: TRBJ1-1; D gene: TRBD1; clone size: NA; CDR3 protein: CASSLLYTTGGEDTEAFF; CDR3 DNA: TGTGCCAGCAGCCTCCTGTATACAACAGGGGGCGAGGACACTGAGGCTTTCTTT